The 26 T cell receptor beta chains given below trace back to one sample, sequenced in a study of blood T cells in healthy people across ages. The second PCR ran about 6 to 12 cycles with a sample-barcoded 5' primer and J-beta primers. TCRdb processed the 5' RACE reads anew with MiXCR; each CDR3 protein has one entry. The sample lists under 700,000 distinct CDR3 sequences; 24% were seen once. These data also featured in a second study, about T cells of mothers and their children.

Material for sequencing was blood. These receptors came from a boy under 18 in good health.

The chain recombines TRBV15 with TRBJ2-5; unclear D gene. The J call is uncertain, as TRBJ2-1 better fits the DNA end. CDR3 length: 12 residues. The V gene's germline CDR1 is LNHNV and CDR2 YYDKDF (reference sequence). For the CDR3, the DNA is TGTGCCACCAGCAGAGATAGCAATGAGCAGTTCTTC. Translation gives CATSRDSNEQFF.

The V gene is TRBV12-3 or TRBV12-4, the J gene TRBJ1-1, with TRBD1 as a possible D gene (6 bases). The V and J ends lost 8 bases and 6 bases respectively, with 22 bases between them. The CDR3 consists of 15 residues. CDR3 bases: TGTGCCAGCTTTCTTTACAGGGCTGTGGGGGCTGAAGCTTTCTTT. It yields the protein CASFLYRAVGAEAFF.

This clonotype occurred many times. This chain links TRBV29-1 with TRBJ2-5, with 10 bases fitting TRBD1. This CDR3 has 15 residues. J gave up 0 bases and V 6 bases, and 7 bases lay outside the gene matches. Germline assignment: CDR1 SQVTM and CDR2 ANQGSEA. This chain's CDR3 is CSVDGTGEYQETQYF. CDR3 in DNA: TGCAGCGTGGACGGGACAGGGGAGTACCAAGAGACCCAGTACTTC.

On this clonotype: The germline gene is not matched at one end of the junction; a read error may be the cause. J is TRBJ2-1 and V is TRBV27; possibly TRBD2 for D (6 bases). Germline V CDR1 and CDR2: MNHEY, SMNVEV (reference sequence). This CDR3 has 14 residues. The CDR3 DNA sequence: TGCGCCAGCAGCTTGGGAGGCGCCTACAATGAGCAGTTCTTC. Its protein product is CASSLGGAYNEQFF.

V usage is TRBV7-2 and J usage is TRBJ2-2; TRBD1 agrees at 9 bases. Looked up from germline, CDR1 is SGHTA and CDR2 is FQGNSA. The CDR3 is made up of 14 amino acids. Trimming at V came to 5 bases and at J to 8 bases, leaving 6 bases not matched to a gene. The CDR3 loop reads CASSPRQGVGELFF. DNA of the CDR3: TGTGCCAGCAGCCCCAGACAGGGGGTTGGGGAGCTGTTTTTT.

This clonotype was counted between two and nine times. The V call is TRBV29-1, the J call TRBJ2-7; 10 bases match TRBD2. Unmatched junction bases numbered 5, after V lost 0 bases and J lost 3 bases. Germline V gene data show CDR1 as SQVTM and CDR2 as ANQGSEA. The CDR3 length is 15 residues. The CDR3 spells CSVEEEGLASYEQYF. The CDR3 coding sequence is TGCAGCGTTGAAGAAGAGGGACTAGCGAGCTACGAGCAGTACTTC.

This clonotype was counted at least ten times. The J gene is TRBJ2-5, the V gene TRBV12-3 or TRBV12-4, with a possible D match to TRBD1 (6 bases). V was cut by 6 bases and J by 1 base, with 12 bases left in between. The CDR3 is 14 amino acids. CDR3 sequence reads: CASSWQGSQETQYF. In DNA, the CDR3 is TGTGCCAGCAGCTGGCAGGGGTCCCAAGAGACCCAGTACTTC.

CDR3 in amino acids: CASSFSDSSYNEQFF. CDR3 coding DNA: TGTGCCAGCAGTTTTAGCGACAGCTCCTACAATGAGCAGTTCTTC. J is TRBJ2-1 and V is TRBV28; D might be TRBD1 or TRBD2, each matching 5 bases. Germline V gene sequence: CDR1 MDHEN, CDR2 SYDVKM. This CDR3 has 15 amino acids. Trimming pared 3 bases from V and 0 bases from J, leaving 9 bases between.

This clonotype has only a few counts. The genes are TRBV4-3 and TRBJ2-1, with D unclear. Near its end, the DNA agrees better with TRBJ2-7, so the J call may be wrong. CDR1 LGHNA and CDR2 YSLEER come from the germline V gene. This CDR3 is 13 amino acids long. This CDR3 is CASSPFGPNEQYF. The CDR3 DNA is TGCGCCAGCAGCCCTTTCGGGCCGAACGAGCAGTACTTC.

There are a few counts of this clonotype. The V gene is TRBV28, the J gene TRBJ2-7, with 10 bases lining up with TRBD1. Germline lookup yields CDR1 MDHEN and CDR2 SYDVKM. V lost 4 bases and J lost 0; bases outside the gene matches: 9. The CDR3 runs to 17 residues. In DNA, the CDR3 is TGTGCCAGCAGTTACAGCGGGACAGGGGAGAACTCCTACGAGCAGTACTTC. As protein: CASSYSGTGENSYEQYF.

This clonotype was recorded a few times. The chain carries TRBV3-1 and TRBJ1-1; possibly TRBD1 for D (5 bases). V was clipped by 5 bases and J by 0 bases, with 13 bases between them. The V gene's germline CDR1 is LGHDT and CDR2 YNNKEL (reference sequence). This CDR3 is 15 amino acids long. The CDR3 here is CASSETGPVNTEAFF. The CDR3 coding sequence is TGTGCCAGCAGCGAAACGGGACCTGTGAACACTGAAGCTTTCTTT.

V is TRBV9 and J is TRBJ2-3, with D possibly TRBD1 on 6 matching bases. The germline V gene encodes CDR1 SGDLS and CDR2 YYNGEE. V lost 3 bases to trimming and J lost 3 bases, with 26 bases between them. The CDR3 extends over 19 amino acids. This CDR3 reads CASSAPTEQGPEPTDTQYF. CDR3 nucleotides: TGTGCCAGCAGCGCTCCCACCGAACAGGGACCGGAACCAACAGATACGCAGTATTTT.

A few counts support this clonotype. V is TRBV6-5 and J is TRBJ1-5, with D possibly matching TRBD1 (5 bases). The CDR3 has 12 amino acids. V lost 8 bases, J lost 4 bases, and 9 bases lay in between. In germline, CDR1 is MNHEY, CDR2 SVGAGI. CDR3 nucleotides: TGTGCCAGCCGACAGCCAAATCAGCCCCAGCATTTT. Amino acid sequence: CASRQPNQPQHF.

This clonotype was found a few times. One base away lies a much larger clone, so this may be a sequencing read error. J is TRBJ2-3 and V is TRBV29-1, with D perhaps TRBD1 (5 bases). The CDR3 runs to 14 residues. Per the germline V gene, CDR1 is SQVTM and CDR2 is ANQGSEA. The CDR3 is CSVEDRVSTGTQYF. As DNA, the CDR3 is TGCAGCGTTGAAGATCGGGTCAGCACAGGTACGCAGTATTTT.

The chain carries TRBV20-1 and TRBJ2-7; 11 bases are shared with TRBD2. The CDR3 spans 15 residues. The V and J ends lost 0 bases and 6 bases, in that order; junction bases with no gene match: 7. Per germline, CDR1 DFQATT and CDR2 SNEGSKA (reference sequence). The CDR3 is CSARDRLAGRPEQYF. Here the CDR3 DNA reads TGCAGTGCTAGAGATCGACTAGCGGGACGGCCCGAGCAGTACTTC.

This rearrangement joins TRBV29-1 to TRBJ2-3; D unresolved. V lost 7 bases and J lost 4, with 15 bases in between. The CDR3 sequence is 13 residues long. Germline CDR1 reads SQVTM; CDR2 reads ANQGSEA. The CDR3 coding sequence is TGCAGCGACCAGTGGGCAGGAGCAGATACGCAGTATTTT. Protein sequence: CSDQWAGADTQYF.

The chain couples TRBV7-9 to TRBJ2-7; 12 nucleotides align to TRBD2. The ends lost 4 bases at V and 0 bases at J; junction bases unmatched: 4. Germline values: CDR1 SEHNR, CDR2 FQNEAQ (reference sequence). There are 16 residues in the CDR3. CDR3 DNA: TGTGCCAGCAGCTCAACTAGCGGGGGGCCCTCCTACGAGCAGTACTTC. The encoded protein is CASSSTSGGPSYEQYF.

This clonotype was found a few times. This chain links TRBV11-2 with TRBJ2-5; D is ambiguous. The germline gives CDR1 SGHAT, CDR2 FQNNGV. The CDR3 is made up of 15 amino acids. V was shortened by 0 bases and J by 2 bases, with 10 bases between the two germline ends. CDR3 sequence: CASSLELGLQETQYF. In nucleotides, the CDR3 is TGTGCCAGCAGCTTAGAGCTAGGGCTACAAGAGACCCAGTACTTC.

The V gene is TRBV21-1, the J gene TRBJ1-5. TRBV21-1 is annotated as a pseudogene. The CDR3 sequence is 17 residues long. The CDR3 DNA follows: TGTGCCAGCAGCAAAGAGTGTGCGGATTATAGCAATCAGCCCCAGCATTTT. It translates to CASSKECADYSNQPQHF.

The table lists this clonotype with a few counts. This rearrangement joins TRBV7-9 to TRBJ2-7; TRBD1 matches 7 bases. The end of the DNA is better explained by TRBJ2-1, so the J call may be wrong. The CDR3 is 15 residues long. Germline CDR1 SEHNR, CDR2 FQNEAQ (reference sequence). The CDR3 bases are TGTGCCAGCAGCTTAAGGGACAGACCCTACAATGAGCAGTTCTTC. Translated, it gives CASSLRDRPYNEQFF.

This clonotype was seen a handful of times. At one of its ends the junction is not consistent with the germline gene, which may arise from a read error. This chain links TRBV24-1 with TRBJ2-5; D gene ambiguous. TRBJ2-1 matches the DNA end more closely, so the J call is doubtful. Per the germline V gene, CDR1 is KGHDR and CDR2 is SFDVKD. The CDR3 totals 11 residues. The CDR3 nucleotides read TGCGCCACCAGTGAGGTTAATGAACAGTTCTTC. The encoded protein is CATSEVNEQFF.

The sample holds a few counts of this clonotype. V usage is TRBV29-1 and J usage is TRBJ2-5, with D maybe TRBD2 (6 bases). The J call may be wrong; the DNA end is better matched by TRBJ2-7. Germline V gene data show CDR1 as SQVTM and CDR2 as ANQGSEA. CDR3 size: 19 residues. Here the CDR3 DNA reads TGCAGCGTTGAATTTCCGGGACGGGCGGGACCACCTAGAGACTACGAGCAGTACTTC. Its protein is CSVEFPGRAGPPRDYEQYF.

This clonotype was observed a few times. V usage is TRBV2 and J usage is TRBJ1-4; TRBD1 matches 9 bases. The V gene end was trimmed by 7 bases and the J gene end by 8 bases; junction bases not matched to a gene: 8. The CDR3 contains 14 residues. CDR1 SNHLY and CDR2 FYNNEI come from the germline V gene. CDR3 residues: CASNPGQGGEKLFF. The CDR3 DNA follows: TGTGCCAGCAATCCGGGACAGGGAGGGGAAAAACTGTTTTTT.

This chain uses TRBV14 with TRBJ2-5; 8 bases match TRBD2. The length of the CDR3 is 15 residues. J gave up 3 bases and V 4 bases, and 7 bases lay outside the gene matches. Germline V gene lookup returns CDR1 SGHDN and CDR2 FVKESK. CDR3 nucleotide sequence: TGTGCCAGCAGCCCTCGGGAGGGTGGAAAAGAGACCCAGTACTTC. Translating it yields CASSPREGGKETQYF. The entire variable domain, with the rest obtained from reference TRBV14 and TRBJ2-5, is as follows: EAGVTQFPSHSVIEKGQTVTLRCDPISGHDNLYWYRRVMGKEIKFLLHFVKESKQDESGMPNNRFLAERTGGTYSTLKVQPAELEDSGVYFCASSPREGGKETQYFGPGTRLLVL.

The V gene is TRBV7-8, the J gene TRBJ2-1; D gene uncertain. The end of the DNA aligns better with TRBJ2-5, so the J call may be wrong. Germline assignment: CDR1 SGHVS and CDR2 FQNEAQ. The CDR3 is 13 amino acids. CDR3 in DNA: TGTGCCAGCAGCCCTCCCGTCCAAGAGACCCAGTACTTC. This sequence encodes CASSPPVQETQYF.

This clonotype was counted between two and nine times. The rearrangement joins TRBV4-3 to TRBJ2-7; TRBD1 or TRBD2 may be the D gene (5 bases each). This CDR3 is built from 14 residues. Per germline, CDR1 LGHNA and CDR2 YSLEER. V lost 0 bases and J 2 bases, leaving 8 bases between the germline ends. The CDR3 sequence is CASSQDLGAYEQYF. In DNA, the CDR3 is TGCGCCAGCAGCCAAGATCTGGGGGCCTACGAGCAGTACTTC.